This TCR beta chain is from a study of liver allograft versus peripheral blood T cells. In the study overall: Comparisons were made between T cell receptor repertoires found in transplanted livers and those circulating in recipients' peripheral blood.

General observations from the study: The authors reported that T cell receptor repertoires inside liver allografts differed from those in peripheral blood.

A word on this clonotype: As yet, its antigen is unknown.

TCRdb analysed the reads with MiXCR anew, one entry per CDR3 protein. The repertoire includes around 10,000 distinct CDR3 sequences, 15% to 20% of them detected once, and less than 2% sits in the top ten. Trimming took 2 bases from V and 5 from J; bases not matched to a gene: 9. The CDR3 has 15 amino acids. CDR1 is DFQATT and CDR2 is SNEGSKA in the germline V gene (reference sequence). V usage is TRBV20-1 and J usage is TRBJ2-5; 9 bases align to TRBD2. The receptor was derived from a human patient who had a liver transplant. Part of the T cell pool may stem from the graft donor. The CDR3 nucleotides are TGCAGTGCTAGAAAGGTTAGCGGGAGTGGCGAGACCCAGTACTTC. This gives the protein CSARKVSGSGETQYF.